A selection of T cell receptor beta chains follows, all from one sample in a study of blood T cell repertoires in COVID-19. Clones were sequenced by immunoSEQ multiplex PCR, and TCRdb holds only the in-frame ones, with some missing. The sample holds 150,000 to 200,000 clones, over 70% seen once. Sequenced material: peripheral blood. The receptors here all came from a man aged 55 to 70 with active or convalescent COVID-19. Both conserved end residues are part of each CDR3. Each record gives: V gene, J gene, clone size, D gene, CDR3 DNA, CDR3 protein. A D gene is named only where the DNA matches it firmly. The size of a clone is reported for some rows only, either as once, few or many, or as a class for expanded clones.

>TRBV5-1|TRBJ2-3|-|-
TGCGCCAGCAGCCCGGTGGGGCCAGATACGCAGTATTTT
CASSPVGPDTQYF
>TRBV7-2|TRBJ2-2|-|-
TGTGCCAGCAGCTTAGTGGCCACCGGGGAGCTGTTTTTT
CASSLVATGELFF
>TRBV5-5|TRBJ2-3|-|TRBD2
TGTGCCAGCAGCTTAAGCGGGAGGCCCACCAACACAGATACGCAGTATTTT
CASSLSGRPTNTDTQYF
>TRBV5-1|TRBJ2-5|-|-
TGCGCCAGCAGCTGGGGAGTCCTTGGAGAGACCCAGTACTTC
CASSWGVLGETQYF
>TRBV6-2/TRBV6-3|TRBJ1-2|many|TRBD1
TGTGCCAGCAGCTCCCCGACAGGGGGTTTTGGCTACACCTTC
CASSSPTGGFGYTF
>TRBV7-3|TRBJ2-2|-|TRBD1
TGTGCCAGCAGCTCCATTGGACAGGGTCACGGGGAGCTGTTTTTT
CASSSIGQGHGELFF
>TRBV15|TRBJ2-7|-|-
TGTGCCACCAGCAGAGATATGGACAGCGGCTACTACGAGCAGTACTTC
CATSRDMDSGYYEQYF
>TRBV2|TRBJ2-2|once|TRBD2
TGTGCCAGCAGTGGGGTAGCGGGAACCGGGGAGCTGTTTTTT
CASSGVAGTGELFF
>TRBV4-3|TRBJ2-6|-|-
TGCGCCAGCAGCCAGGTTACAGGGACTGGGGCCAACGTCCTGACTTTC
CASSQVTGTGANVLTF
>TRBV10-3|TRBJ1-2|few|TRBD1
TGTGCCATCCTAAGGACAGGGGGCTCTAACTATGGCTACACCTTC
CAILRTGGSNYGYTF
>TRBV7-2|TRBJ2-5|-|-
TGTGCCAGCAGCTTAGGGGGGCGGGCCAATGGAGAGACCCAGTACTTC
CASSLGGRANGETQYF
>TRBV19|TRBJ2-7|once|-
TGTGCCAGTAGGTCGACTGGAACCTACGAGCAGTACTTC
CASRSTGTYEQYF
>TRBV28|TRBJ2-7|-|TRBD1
TGTGCCAGCAGCAGAATCGGACAGGGCTACGAGCAGTACTTC
CASSRIGQGYEQYF
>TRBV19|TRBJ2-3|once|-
TGTGCCAGTAGTGAGCGGGCCCAGTTAGATACGCAGTATTTT
CASSERAQLDTQYF
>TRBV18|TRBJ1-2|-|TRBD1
TGTGCCAGCTCACCCGGGGACAGCTCCTATGGCTACACCTTC
CASSPGDSSYGYTF
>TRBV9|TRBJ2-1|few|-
TGTGCCAGCAGCGTATCGAATGAGCAGTTCTTC
CASSVSNEQFF
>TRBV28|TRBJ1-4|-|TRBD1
TGTGCCAGCAGTTTATGGGACAGGGGTGAAAAACTGTTTTTT
CASSLWDRGEKLFF
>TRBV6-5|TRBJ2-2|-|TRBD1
TGTGCCAGCAGGAGGGACAGGGAGAACACCGGGGAGCTGTTTTTT
CASRRDRENTGELFF
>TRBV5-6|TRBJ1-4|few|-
TGTGCCAGCAGCTTGGCTAGGGGAGGAAAACTGTTTTTT
CASSLARGGKLFF
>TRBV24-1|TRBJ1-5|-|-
TGTGCCACCAGTGACTACAGGGACGGCCAGCCCCAGCATTTT
CATSDYRDGQPQHF
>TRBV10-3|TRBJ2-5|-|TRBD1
TGTGCCATCAGCCGGGACAGGGGACAAGAGACCCAGTACTTC
CAISRDRGQETQYF
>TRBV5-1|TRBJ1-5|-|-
TGCGCCAGCAGGAGGGAGAGTAATCAGCCCCAGCATTTT
CASRRESNQPQHF
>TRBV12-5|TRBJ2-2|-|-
TGTGCTAGTGGTCCCTTGACCGGGGAGCTGTTTTTT
CASGPLTGELFF
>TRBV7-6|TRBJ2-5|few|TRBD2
TGTGCCAGCAGCGCTCAAGGGGGAATACTAGCGGGAAGTCAAGAGACCCAGTACTTC
CASSAQGGILAGSQETQYF
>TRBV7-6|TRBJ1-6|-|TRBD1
TGTGCCAGCAGCCTAGGGACAGGGGGCAGAGATTCACCCCTCCACTTT
CASSLGTGGRDSPLHF
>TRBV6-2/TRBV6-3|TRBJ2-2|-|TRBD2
TGTGCCAGCAGTTCCGGGACTAGCAGATCCGGGGAGCTGTTTTTT
CASSSGTSRSGELFF
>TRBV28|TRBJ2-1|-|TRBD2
TGTGCCAGCAGTCCTGGGACTAGCGGAAGAAGCGACTGGAACAATGAGCAGTTCTTC
CASSPGTSGRSDWNNEQFF
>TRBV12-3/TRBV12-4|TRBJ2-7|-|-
TGTGCCAGCAGTTTTGGCCGATACTACGAGCAGTACTTC
CASSFGRYYEQYF
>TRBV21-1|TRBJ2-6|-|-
TGTGCCAGCACCGCGGATTTGAGGGAGGGCCTTGGGGCCAACGTCCTGACTTTC
CASTADLREGLGANVLTF
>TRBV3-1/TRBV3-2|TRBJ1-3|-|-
TGTGCCAGCAGCCCCACAGTTAACGGAAACACCATATATTTT
CASSPTVNGNTIYF
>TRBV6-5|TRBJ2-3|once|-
TGTGCCAGCAGAGCACAGGGACGGAGCACAGATACGCAGTATTTT
CASRAQGRSTDTQYF
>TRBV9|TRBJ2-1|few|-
TGTGCCAGCAGCATCACCGACGGGTACAATGAGCAGTTCTTC
CASSITDGYNEQFF
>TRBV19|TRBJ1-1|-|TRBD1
TGTGCCAGCCTCCCGAGGAGGGACAGGGGTGCTGAAGCTTTCTTT
CASLPRRDRGAEAFF
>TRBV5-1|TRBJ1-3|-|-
TGCGCCAGCAGCTTGGGGTCAGGGATAGAAAACACCATATATTTT
CASSLGSGIENTIYF
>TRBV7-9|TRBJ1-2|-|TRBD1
TGTGCCAGCAGCGTAGGACAGGGAAGGAGCTATGGCTACACCTTC
CASSVGQGRSYGYTF
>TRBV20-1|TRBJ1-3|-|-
TGCAGTGCCAAACTGGGAAACACCATATATTTT
CSAKLGNTIYF
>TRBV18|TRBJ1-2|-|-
TGTGCCAGCTCGTTAGAGGGGGTTGCCTATGGCTACACCTTC
CASSLEGVAYGYTF
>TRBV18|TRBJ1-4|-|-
TGTGCCAGCTCACCACCACAGGGTGATGGTGAAAAACTGTTTTTT
CASSPPQGDGEKLFF
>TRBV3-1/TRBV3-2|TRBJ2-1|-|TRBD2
TGTGCCAGCAGCCAAGGCTGTCGGGAGGGCGGCTACAATGAGCAGTTCTTC
CASSQGCREGGYNEQFF
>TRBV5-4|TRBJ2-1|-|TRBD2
TGTGCCAGCAGCTTGGGGGGGCCTAGCGGGAGGTACAATGAGCAGTTCTTC
CASSLGGPSGRYNEQFF
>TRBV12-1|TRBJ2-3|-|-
TGTGCCAGCAGCCCCCACCACTGGGTAGCGGGAGGGGGCACAGATACGCAGTATTTT
CASSPHHWVAGGGTDTQYF
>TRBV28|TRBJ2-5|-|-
TGTGCCAGCAATGTCGGAGGCACTCAAGAGACCCAGTACTTC
CASNVGGTQETQYF
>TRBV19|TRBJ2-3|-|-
TGTGCCAGTGCGCGGCGGAAAGAACTAGCTCCCGGCACGGATACGCAGTATTTT
CASARRKELAPGTDTQYF
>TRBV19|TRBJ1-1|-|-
TGTGCCAGTAACCTCAGAAAAGGGACTCAAGCTTTCTTT
CASNLRKGTQAFF
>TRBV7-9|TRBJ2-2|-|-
TGTGCCAGCAGCTTAGCTCGCACCGGGGAGCTGTTTTTT
CASSLARTGELFF
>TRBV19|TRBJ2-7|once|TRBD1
TGTGCCAGTATGGTGACAGGGGGCTCCTACGAGCAGTACTTC
CASMVTGGSYEQYF